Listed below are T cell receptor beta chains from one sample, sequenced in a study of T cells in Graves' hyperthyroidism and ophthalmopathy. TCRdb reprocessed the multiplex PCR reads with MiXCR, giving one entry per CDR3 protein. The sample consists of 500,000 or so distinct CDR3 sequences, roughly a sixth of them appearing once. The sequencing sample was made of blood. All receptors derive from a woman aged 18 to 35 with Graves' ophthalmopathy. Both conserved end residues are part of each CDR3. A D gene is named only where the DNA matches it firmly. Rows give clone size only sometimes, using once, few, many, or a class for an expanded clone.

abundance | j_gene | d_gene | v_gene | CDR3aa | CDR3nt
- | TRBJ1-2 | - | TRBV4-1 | CASSPPLGGYGYTF | TGCGCCAGCAGCCCGCCGCTGGGGGGCTATGGCTACACCTTC
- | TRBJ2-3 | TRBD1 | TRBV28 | CASSFARGRTDTQYF | TGTGCCAGCAGTTTTGCCAGGGGGCGCACAGATACGCAGTATTTT
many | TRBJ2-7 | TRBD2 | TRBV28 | CASSRGTSGRNEQYF | TGTGCCAGCAGCCGCGGGACTAGCGGGAGGAACGAGCAGTACTTC
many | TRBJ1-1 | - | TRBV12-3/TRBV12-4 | CASSPAGGGTEAFF | TGTGCCAGCAGCCCTGCCGGGGGTGGAACTGAAGCTTTCTTT
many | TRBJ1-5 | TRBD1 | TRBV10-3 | CAIGQANQPQHF | TGTGCCATCGGACAGGCCAATCAGCCCCAGCATTTT
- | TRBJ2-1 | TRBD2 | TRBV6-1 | CASRPTSGGYNGQFF | TGTGCCAGCAGACCAACTAGCGGGGGGTACAATGGGCAGTTCTTC
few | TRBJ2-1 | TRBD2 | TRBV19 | CASSSTKLAGVINEQFF | TGTGCCAGTAGTTCAACCAAACTAGCGGGAGTGATCAATGAGCAGTTCTTC
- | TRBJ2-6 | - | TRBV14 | CASSQRRLGSGANVLTF | TGTGCCAGCAGCCAGCGAAGGCTTGGCTCTGGGGCCAACGTCCTGACTTTC
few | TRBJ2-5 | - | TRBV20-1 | CSARDQDSWETQYF | TGCAGTGCTAGAGATCAGGACTCCTGGGAGACCCAGTACTTC
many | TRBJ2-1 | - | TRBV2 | CASSVQAPSYNEQFF | TGTGCCAGCAGTGTGCAGGCCCCATCCTACAATGAGCAGTTCTTC
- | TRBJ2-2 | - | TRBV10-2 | CASSESLGELFF | TGCGCCAGCAGTGAAAGCTTAGGGGAGCTGTTTTTT
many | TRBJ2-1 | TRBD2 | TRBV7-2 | CASSPGVASGRGDNEQFF | TGTGCCAGCAGCCCAGGTGTGGCTAGCGGGAGGGGGGACAATGAGCAGTTCTTC
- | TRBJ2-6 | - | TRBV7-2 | CASSPDPPRSSGANVLTF | TGTGCCAGCAGCCCCGACCCCCCCAGATCCTCTGGGGCCAACGTCCTGACTTTC
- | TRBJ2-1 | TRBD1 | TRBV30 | CAWSFGQVGIDEQFF | TGTGCCTGGAGTTTTGGACAGGTCGGGATCGATGAGCAGTTCTTC
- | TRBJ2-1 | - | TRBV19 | CASSTRGDGAYNEQFF | TGTGCCAGTAGTACCAGAGGGGACGGGGCCTACAATGAGCAGTTCTTC
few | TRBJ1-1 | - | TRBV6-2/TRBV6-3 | CASSPGRHMNTEAFF | TGTGCCAGCAGCCCTGGACGGCACATGAACACTGAAGCTTTCTTT
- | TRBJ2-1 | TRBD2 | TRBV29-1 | CSVQRLAGVHEQFF | TGCAGCGTCCAGCGACTAGCGGGAGTACATGAGCAGTTCTTC
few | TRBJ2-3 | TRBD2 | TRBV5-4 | CASRREASTDTQYF | TGTGCCAGCCGACGGGAGGCTAGCACAGATACGCAGTATTTT
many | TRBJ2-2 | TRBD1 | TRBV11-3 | CASSTTGGQTNTGELFF | TGTGCCAGCAGCACAACAGGGGGCCAGACGAACACCGGGGAGCTGTTTTTT
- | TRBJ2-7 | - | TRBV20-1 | CSARPPRDTRQETYEQYF | TGCAGTGCTCGCCCCCCCAGGGACACCCGCCAGGAAACCTACGAGCAGTACTTC
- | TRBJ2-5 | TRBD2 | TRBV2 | CASSVSGGRALETQYF | TGTGCCAGCAGTGTTTCCGGCGGGAGGGCCTTGGAGACCCAGTACTTC
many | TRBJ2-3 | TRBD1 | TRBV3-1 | CASSRQTGVPDTQYF | TGTGCCAGCAGTCGCCAAACAGGGGTTCCAGATACGCAGTATTTT
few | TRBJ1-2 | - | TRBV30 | CAWGTGSNYGYTF | TGTGCCTGGGGAACAGGCTCCAACTATGGCTACACCTTC
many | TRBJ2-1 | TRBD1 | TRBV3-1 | CASSQITGDNEQFF | TGTGCCAGCAGCCAAATCACAGGGGACAATGAGCAGTTCTTC
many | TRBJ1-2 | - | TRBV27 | CASRAWDNRGGYTF | TGTGCCAGCAGGGCCTGGGACAATCGTGGTGGCTACACCTTC
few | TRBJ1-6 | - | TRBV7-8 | CASSSTRDGSPLHF | TGTGCCAGCAGCTCCACCCGGGACGGTTCACCCCTCCACTTT
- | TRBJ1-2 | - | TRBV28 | CASMGPPRSAGYTF | TGTGCCAGCATGGGGCCCCCCCGCTCTGCCGGCTACACCTTC
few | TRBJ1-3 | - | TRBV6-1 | CASSERTALSGGTIYF | TGTGCCAGCAGTGAAAGGACAGCCTTGTCCGGAGGCACCATATATTTT
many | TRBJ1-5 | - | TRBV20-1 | CSASVGYDQPQHF | TGCAGTGCTAGCGTCGGGTACGATCAGCCCCAGCATTTT
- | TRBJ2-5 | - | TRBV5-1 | CASSPNRGNQETQYF | TGCGCCAGCAGCCCGAACCGGGGAAACCAAGAGACCCAGTACTTC
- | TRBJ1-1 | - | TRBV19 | CASREGRSTEAFF | TGTGCCAGTAGGGAGGGGCGGAGCACTGAAGCTTTCTTT
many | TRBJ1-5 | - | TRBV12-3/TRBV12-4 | CASSENRANQPQHF | TGTGCCAGCAGCGAAAACAGGGCCAATCAGCCCCAGCATTTT
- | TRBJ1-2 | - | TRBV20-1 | CSARGHSWTAYGGYTF | TGCAGTGCTAGAGGCCATTCATGGACAGCTTATGGAGGCTACACCTTC
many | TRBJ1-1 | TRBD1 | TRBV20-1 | CSARPAGTGGRTEAFF | TGCAGTGCTAGACCCGCCGGGACAGGGGGGCGGACTGAAGCTTTCTTT
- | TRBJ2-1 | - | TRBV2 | CASGRIPRLEQFF | TGTGCCAGCGGCAGGATCCCCCGGCTTGAGCAGTTCTTC
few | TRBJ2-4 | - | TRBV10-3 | CATSGRRLAKNIQYF | TGTGCCACTTCGGGACGTAGACTAGCCAAAAACATTCAGTACTTC
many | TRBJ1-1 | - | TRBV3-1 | CASSQGWGNTEAFF | TGTGCCAGCAGCCAAGGGTGGGGGAACACTGAAGCTTTCTTT
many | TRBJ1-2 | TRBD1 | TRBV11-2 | CASSSNRDRGQIFGWYTF | TGTGCCAGCAGCTCCAACCGGGACAGGGGGCAAATCTTTGGATGGTACACCTTC
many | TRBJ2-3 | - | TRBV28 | CASSLPVAVTDTQYF | TGTGCCAGCAGTTTGCCGGTAGCGGTCACAGATACGCAGTATTTT
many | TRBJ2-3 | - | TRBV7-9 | CASKEGSSTDTQYF | TGTGCCAGCAAGGAAGGCAGTAGCACAGATACGCAGTATTTT
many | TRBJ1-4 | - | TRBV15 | CATSRDGATNEKLFF | TGTGCCACCAGCAGGGACGGTGCAACTAATGAAAAACTGTTTTTT
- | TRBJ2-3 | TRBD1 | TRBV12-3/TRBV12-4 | CASSKDRVSTDTQYF | TGTGCCAGCAGCAAGGACAGGGTTTCCACAGATACGCAGTATTTT
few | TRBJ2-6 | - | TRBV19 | CASSITVSGANVLTF | TGTGCCAGTAGTATTACAGTCTCTGGGGCCAACGTCCTGACTTTC
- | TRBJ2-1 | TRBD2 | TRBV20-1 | CSASHRGLAGVHEQFF | TGCAGTGCTTCCCACAGGGGACTAGCGGGAGTACATGAGCAGTTCTTC
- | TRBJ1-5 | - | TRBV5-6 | CASSFGRGEQPQHF | TGTGCCAGCAGCTTTGGTAGGGGCGAGCAGCCCCAGCATTTT
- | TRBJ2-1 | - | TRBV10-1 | CASSETRGGEQFF | TGCGCCAGCAGTGAGACAAGAGGGGGTGAGCAGTTCTTC
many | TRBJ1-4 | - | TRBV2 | CASSVGEKLFF | TGTGCCAGCAGCGTCGGTGAAAAACTGTTTTTT
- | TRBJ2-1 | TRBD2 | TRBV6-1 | CASSEMTGRSEQFF | TGTGCCAGCAGTGAAATGACCGGGAGGAGTGAGCAGTTCTTC
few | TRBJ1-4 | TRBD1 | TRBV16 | CASSLGSSGGKLFF | TGTGCCAGCAGCCTTGGCTCCTCAGGGGGGAAACTGTTTTTT
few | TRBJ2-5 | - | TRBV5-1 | CASSGRGGFQETQYF | TGCGCCAGCAGCGGGCGTGGCGGTTTCCAAGAGACCCAGTACTTC
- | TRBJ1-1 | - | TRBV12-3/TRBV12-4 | CASKTQGEAFF | TGTGCCAGCAAAACACAGGGAGAAGCTTTCTTT
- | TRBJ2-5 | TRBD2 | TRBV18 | CTSSPTYTTSGQETQYF | TGTACCAGCTCACCGACCTACACCACTAGCGGCCAAGAGACCCAGTACTTC
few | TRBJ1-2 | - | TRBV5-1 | CASSAAGGGYGYTF | TGCGCCAGCAGCGCGGCGGGCGGCGGCTATGGCTACACCTTC
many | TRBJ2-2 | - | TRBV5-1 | CASSLVAAIGAGELFF | TGCGCCAGCAGCTTGGTGGCGGCGATAGGGGCCGGGGAGCTGTTTTTT
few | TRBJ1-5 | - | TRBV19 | CASSIGRNSNQPQHF | TGTGCCAGTAGTATTGGCAGAAATAGCAATCAGCCCCAGCATTTT